This T cell receptor beta chain was sequenced for a study of CD8 T cells in ankylosing spondylitis. Study-wide points: The clones that were linked to disease were reported to be significantly enriched in matched synovial fluid samples from ankylosing spondylitis patients.

To note about this clonotype: Its antigen is still unknown.

Making use of molecular barcodes, quantitative 5'-RACE generated TCR beta libraries. MiXCR, applied by TCRdb to the 5' RACE reads, yields one record per CDR3 protein. The sample records almost 250,000 distinct CDR3 sequences, roughly 32% being singletons. The CDR3 consists of 13 residues. Between the trimmed V and J ends, which lost 1 base and 6 bases, there was a span of 7 bases. The chain couples TRBV12-3 or TRBV12-4 to TRBJ2-4; D unclear. Sequencing was done on a sample of blood, either unsorted or a sorted T cell fraction (not recorded which). The TCR comes from a male donor with ankylosing spondylitis or in good health (not recorded which). The CDR3 loop reads CASSLVYGNIQYF. Here the CDR3 DNA reads TGTGCCAGCAGTTTAGTTTACGGAAACATTCAGTACTTC.